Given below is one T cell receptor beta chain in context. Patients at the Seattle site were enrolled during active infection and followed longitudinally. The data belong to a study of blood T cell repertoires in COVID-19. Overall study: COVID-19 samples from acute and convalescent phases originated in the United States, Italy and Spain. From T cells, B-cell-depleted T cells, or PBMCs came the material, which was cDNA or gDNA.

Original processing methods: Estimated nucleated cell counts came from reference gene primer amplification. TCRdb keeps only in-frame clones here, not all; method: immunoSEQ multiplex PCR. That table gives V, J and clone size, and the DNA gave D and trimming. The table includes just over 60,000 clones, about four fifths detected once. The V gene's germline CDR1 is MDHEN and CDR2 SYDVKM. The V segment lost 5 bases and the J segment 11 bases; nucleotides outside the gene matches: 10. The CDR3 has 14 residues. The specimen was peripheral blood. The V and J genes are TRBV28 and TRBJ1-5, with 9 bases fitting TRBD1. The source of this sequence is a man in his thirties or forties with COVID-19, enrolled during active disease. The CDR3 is CASSAGTGWVAQHF. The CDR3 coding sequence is TGTGCCAGCAGTGCGGGGACAGGGTGGGTGGCCCAGCATTTT.